The source of this TCR beta chain is a study of memory CD4+ T cells and cytomegalovirus serostatus (dated by TCRdb to between 2018 and 2020). About the study as a whole: The cohort comprised 33 healthy Belgian adults, 9 CMV seropositive and roughly 24 CMV seronegative. To replicate a published TCR-based CMV serostatus classifier, the study sequenced CD4+ memory TCRbeta repertoires from a Belgian cohort whose cytomegalovirus serostatus was known.

A FACSAria II was used to sort memory CD4+ T cells, defined as single viable CD3+CD4+CD8-CD45RO+ cells. CMV serostatus was determined with a Roche Elecsys assay detecting serum IgG against CMV pp150, pp28, p38 and p52. After thawing, total CD4+ T cells were enriched by positive selection with CD4 magnetic microbeads. The samples came from a different study that was designed specifically to examine the CD4+ T cell memory repertoire. Peripheral blood mononuclear cells were isolated and cryopreserved according to standard operating procedures, and serum was kept at -80 degrees C. Staining used CD3-PerCP (BW264/56), CD4-APC (RPA-T4), CD45RO-PE (UCHT1) and CD8-Pacific Orange (3B5) antibodies, with Sytox blue excluding non-viable cells. Results the study describes overall, beyond this receptor: Among the roughly 160 previously reported CMV-associated TCRbeta sequences, 67 showed up in the CD4+ memory repertoires, with each one found in between one and five individuals. Unlike the original study, which covered naive and memory CD4+ and CD8+ populations, the Belgian study sequenced only CD4+CD45RO+ memory cells. The original-framework classifier achieved a median bootstrapped AUC of 0.95 with a 95% CI of 0.76-1.00 on the Belgian cohort. CMV serostatus prediction reached a median bootstrapped AUC of 0.95 with the original framework and around 0.91 with a US-trained random forest. The results were interpreted as suggesting that the CMV-associated TCR signature is mostly present in the CD4+ memory repertoire.

As regards this clone: This clone's antigen is unknown. Within one base of it there is no much larger clone, and no base qualities were kept.

There are 15 amino acids in the CDR3, from cysteine to phenylalanine inclusive. Only the CDR3 region is kept as DNA, spanning 45 bases read in frame from base 1. Trimming takes 6 bases off V and 7 bases off J; junction bases not matched to a gene: 10. According to the germline V gene, CDR1 reads MNHNS and CDR2 reads SASEGT. Genomic DNA was extracted from sorted cells with the Quick-DNA Microprep Kit. Amplification of TCRbeta DNA was done with the immunoSEQ hsTCRbeta kit, following the protocol from the manufacturer. An Illumina MiSeq instrument was used to sequence the TCRbeta libraries. Under the source paper's analysis protocol: After out-of-frame sequences were removed, millions of distinct TCRbeta sequences remained, averaging about 61,000 per individual. Each individual was scored by the count of roughly 160 previously reported CMV-associated TCRbeta sequences and the total productive distinct TCRbeta count. A beta-binomial model was reimplemented in Python, and scikit-learn random forests with default parameters were trained on data from the US cohort. Classifier performance on the Belgian cohort was summarized as median AUC with percentile confidence intervals calculated over 10,000 bootstrap iterations. TCRdb limited this immuneACCESS table to in-frame rearrangements with V and J called. A share of clones is missing; checked studies link under half to unresolved V genes, and the rest is unexplained. The V and J calls and the clone size are those of that table, but D and trimming were determined from the DNA. This sample holds approximately 50,000 clones; 60% to 75% were observed only once. The ten largest clones add up to around 2.7% of the sample.

The chain links TRBV6-1 with TRBJ1-5; TRBD1 matches 9 bases in the middle. This sequence was found in an adult in good health and CMV-seropositive. Sequences were obtained from memory CD4+ T cells from blood. The nucleotides read TGTGCCAGCAGCCCTCGGGACAGGGAGACACAGCCCCAGCATTTT. The translation is CASSPRDRETQPQHF.